Listed below are T cell receptor beta chains from one sample, sequenced in a study of T cell responses to AZD1222 COVID-19 vaccine. Profiling relied on immunoSEQ multiplex PCR, and the TCRdb table lists in-frame clones only, not all of them. The table includes under 80,000 clones, approximately 90% detected once. Sequences were derived from peripheral blood, sampled on day 0 of AZD1222 vaccination. The receptors come from an adult in good health. Each CDR3 is given with its conserved first and last residue. D genes are given only for firm matches.

v_gene	len	d_gene	CDR3aa
TRBV30	15	TRBD2	CAWKLAGGSSYEQYF
TRBV7-6	15	TRBD2	CASSLSSGSGNEQFF
TRBV5-1	15	TRBD2	CASSLNPSGAAEQFF
TRBV19	14	TRBD1	CASTTRQGWTEAFF
TRBV18	13	.	CASSLRENQPQHF
TRBV2	13	TRBD1	CASTRTGNQPQHF
TRBV7-9	13	TRBD1	CASSSSGVTGEFF
TRBV12-3/TRBV12-4	13	.	CASSSENRYEQYF
TRBV6-5	14	TRBD1	CASSYGQGNEKLFF
TRBV5-1	14	.	CASSLVGGVYEQYF
TRBV10-3	13	.	CAIRGLSNQPQHF
TRBV7-3	13	.	CASSLTPGDEAFF
TRBV11-2	16	TRBD2	CASSLVLAGGLGTQYF
TRBV6-2/TRBV6-3	16	.	CASSQDQRSSGNTIYF
TRBV4-3	17	TRBD2	CASSQDSGLAGTDTQYF
TRBV9	14	TRBD1	CASSAGTGGTEAFF
TRBV6-4	17	.	CASSDPGAGFSYNEQFF
TRBV6-2/TRBV6-3	16	TRBD2	CASSYFAGVISYEQYF
TRBV16	16	.	CASSQFPMGSSYEQYF